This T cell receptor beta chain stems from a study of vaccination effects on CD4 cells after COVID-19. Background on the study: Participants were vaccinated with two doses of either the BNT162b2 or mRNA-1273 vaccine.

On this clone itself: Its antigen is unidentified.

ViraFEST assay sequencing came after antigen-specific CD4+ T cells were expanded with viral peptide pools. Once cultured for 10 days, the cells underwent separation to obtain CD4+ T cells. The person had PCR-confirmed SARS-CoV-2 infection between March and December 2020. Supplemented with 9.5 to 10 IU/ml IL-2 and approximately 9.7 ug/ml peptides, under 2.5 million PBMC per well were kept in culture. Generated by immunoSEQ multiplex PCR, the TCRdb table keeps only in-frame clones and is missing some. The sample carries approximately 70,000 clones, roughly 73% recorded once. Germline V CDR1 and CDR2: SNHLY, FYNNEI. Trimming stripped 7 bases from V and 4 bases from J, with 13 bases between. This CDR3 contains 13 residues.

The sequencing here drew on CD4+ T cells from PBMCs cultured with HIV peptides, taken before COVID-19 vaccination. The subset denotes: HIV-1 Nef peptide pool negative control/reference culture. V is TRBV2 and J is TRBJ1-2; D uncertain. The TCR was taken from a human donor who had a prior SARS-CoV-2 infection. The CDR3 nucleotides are TGTGCCAGCAAGGAGGAGATCTCCTATGGCTACACCTTC. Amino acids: CASKEEISYGYTF. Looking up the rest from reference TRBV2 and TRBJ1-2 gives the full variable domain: EPEVTQTPSHQVTQMGQEVILRCVPISNHLYFYWYRQILGQKVEFLVSFYNNEISEKSEIFDDQFSVERPDGSNFTLKIRSTKLEDSAMYFCASKEEISYGYTFGSGTRLTVV.